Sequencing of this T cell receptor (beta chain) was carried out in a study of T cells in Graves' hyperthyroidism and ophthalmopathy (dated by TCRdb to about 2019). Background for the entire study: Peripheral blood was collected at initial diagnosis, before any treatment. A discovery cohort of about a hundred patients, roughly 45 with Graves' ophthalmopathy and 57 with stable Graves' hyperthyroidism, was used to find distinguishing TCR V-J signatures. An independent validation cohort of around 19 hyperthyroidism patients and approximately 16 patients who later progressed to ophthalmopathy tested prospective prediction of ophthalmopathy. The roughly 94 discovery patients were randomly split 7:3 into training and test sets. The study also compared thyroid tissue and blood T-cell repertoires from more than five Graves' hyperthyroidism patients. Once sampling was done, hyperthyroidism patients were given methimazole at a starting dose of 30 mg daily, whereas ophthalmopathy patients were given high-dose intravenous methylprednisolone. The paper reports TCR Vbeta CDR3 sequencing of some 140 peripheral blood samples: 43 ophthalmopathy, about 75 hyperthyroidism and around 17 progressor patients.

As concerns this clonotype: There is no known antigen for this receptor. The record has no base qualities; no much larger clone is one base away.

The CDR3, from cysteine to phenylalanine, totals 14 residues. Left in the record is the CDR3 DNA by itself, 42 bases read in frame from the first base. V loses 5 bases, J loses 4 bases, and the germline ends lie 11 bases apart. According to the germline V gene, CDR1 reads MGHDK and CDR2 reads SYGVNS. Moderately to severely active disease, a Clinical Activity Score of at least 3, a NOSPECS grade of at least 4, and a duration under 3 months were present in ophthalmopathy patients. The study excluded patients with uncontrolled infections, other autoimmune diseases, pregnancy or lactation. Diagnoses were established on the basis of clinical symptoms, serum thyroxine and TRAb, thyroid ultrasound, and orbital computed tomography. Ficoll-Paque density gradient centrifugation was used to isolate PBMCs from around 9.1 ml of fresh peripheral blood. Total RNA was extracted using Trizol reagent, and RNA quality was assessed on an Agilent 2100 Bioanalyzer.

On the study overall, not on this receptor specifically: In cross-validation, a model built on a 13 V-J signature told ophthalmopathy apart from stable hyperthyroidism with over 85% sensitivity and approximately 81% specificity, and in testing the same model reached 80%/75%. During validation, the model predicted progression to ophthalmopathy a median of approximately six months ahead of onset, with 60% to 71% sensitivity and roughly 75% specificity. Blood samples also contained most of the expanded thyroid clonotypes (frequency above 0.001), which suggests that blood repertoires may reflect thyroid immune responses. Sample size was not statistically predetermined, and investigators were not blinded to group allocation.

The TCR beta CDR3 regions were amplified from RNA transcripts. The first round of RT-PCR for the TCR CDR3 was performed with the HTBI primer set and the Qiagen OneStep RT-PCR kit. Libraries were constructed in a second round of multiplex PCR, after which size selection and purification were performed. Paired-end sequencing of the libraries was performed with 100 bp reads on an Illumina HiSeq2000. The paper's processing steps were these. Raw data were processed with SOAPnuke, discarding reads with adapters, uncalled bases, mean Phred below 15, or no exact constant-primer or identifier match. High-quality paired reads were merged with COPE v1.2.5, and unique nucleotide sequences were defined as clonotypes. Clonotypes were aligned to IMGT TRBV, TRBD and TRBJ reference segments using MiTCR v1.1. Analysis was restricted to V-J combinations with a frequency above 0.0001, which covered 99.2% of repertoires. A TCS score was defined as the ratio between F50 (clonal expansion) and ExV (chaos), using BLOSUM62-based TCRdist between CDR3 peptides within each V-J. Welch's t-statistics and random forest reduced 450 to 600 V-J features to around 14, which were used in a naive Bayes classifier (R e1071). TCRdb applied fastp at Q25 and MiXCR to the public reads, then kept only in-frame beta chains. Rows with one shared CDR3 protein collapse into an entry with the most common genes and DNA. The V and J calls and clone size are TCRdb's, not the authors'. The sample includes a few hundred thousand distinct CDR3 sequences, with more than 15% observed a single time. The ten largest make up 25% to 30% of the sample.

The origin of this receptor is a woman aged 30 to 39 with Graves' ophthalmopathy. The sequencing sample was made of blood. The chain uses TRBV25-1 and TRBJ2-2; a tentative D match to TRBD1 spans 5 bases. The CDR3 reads CASSIDRATGELFF. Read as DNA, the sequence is TGTGCCAGCAGTATCGACAGAGCCACCGGGGAGCTGTTTTTT.